This passage covers 22 T cell receptor beta chains from one sample sequenced in a study of blood T cells in healthy people across ages. Using a J-beta primer mix together with a sample-barcoded 5' primer, a second PCR was run for about 7 to 12 cycles. TCRdb fed the 5' RACE reads into MiXCR, producing one record per CDR3 protein. The top ten hold 6.5% to 10% of the sample, which has about 1,600,000 distinct CDR3 sequences, around 42% seen once. The sample taken for sequencing was blood. These receptors were obtained from a woman aged 18-35 years in good health.

This sequence joins TRBV20-1 and TRBJ2-7, with 10 bases fitting TRBD2. From germline, CDR1 is DFQATT and CDR2 SNEGSKA (reference sequence). This CDR3 spans 17 amino acids. V was pared by 0 bases and J by 7 bases, with 15 bases of the junction left unmatched. Written as DNA, the CDR3 is TGCAGTGCTAGAGACCCAAGACTAGCGGGCCTGAACAATGAGCAGTACTTC. It yields the protein CSARDPRLAGLNNEQYF.

The chain recombines TRBV30 with TRBJ1-5; perhaps TRBD1 as D (5 bases). This CDR3 region has 13 residues. V lost 2 bases and J lost 7, with 12 bases in between. Germline CDR1 reads GTSNPN; CDR2 reads SVGIG (reference sequence). CDR3 protein: CAWSSVGGQPQHF. As DNA, the CDR3 is TGTGCCTGGAGTAGCGTGGGGGGGCAGCCCCAGCATTTT.

The chain joins TRBV7-2 to TRBJ2-3, with TRBD2 identical over 11 bases. From germline, CDR1 is SGHTA and CDR2 FQGNSA. This CDR3 region has 17 residues. The V and J ends lost 1 base and 4 bases, in that order; junction bases with no gene match: 7. The CDR3 reads CASSLESSGGRADTQYF. CDR3 bases: TGTGCCAGCAGCTTAGAGTCTAGCGGGGGGCGGGCAGATACGCAGTATTTT.

The rearrangement joins TRBV27 to TRBJ1-2; TRBD1 matches 11 bases. Germline V gives CDR1 MNHEY, CDR2 SMNVEV (reference sequence). With 2 bases clipped from V and 8 bases from J, the junction kept 13 bases outside the gene matches. The CDR3 length is 17 residues. The CDR3 spells CASSLTGGQGAVQGYTF. The CDR3 bases are TGTGCCAGCAGTTTAACCGGCGGACAGGGGGCAGTACAGGGCTACACCTTC.

This clonotype was counted many times. The gene calls are TRBV24-1 and TRBJ2-5; 8 positions match TRBD1. J lost 3 bases, V lost 0 bases, and 5 bases had no gene match. In germline, CDR1 is KGHDR, CDR2 SFDVKD. This CDR3 is built from 16 residues. The CDR3 protein is CATSDLSQGVKETQYF. The CDR3 nucleotides read TGTGCCACCAGTGATTTGTCACAGGGGGTCAAAGAGACCCAGTACTTC.

The chain links TRBV2 to TRBJ1-2; D is undetermined. The CDR3 runs to 13 residues. CDR1 is SNHLY, CDR2 FYNNEI, per germline. The germline V and J ends were trimmed by 4 bases and 5 bases, with 11 bases remaining between them. The CDR3 is CASSGASTYGYTF. The CDR3 nucleotides are TGTGCCAGCAGTGGGGCCTCCACATATGGCTACACCTTC.

This clonotype was seen at least ten times. The chain is built from TRBV12-1 and TRBJ2-1; the D call TRBD1 from the table was never checked on the DNA. TRBV12-1 is described as a pseudogene. The CDR3 is 15 residues long. CDR3 sequence (DNA): TGTGCCAGCAGCCCGCCGTTGAGCTCCTACAATGAGCAGTTCTTC. Its protein product is CASSPPLSSYNEQFF.

CDR3 nucleotide sequence: TGCATCGTCCGGACTAGCGGGAGCTCCTACGAGCAGTTCTTC. It is translated as CIVRTSGSSYEQFF. The chain recombines TRBV29-1 with TRBJ2-1; 13 positions match TRBD2. Per germline, CDR1 SQVTM and CDR2 ANQGSEA. The CDR3 loop spans 14 amino acids.

The sample holds a few counts of this clonotype. The chain recombines TRBV6-6 with TRBJ2-1; TRBD2 agrees at 8 bases. The germline V gene has CDR1 MNHNY and CDR2 SVGAGI (reference sequence). Trimming cost V 2 bases and J 7 bases; bases outside gene matches: 7. The CDR3 has 15 amino acids. CDR3 in DNA: TGTGCCAGCAGTTACCGAGCGGGAGTGGGTAATGAGCAGTTCTTC. It translates to CASSYRAGVGNEQFF.

The V gene is TRBV29-1, the J gene TRBJ1-4; 7 bases align to TRBD1. CDR3 length: 12 amino acids. Germline CDR1 reads SQVTM; CDR2 reads ANQGSEA. Trimming took 5 bases from V and 6 from J; bases not matched to a gene: 3. Written as DNA, the CDR3 is TGCAGCGTTCAGGGGGGAGATGAAAAACTGTTTTTT. Encoded protein: CSVQGGDEKLFF.

The chain uses TRBV27 and TRBJ2-1; D gene ambiguous. V lost 2 bases, J lost 2 bases, and 7 bases lay in between. This CDR3 comprises 14 residues. Per germline, CDR1 MNHEY and CDR2 SMNVEV (reference sequence). The CDR3 protein is CASSLSLTYNEQFF. The CDR3 nucleotides read TGTGCCAGCAGTTTAAGCCTAACCTACAATGAGCAGTTCTTC.

This clonotype was counted a few times. The chain links TRBV6-5 to TRBJ2-7; 13 bases fit TRBD2. CDR3 length: 19 residues. V lost 2 bases to trimming and J lost 0 bases; unmatched junction nucleotides: 10. From germline, CDR1 is MNHEY and CDR2 SVGAGI. CDR3 nucleotide sequence: TGTGCCAGCAGTTACAAGGGACTAGCGGGGTTAGCGTACTCCTACGAGCAGTACTTC. Amino acids: CASSYKGLAGLAYSYEQYF.

This rearrangement joins TRBV29-1 to TRBJ1-1; D gene unclear. Per the germline V gene, CDR1 is SQVTM and CDR2 is ANQGSEA. The CDR3 is 13 residues long. Trimming stripped 4 bases from V and 1 base from J, with 10 bases between. CDR3 DNA: TGCAGCGTTGCCTGGCGGGAGAACACTGAAGCTTTCTTT. This sequence encodes CSVAWRENTEAFF.

The chain has TRBV7-6 and TRBJ2-7; D is uncertain. Germline V gene data show CDR1 as SGHVS and CDR2 as FNYEAQ. This CDR3 region has 14 residues. V lost 5 bases, J lost 2 bases, and 13 bases lay in between. CDR3 DNA sequence: TGTGCCAGCAGCGCCCGACGAGAGGCCTACGAGCAGTACTTC. This translates into CASSARREAYEQYF.

The V gene is TRBV6-1, the J gene TRBJ1-2; D may be TRBD1 (6 bases). V lost 4 bases to trimming and J lost 8 bases, with 14 bases between them. The CDR3 runs to 13 residues. CDR1 is MNHNS and CDR2 is SASEGT in the germline V gene. The CDR3 DNA is TGTGCCAGCAGTGGGCAGGGGTTTGGGGGCTACACCTTC. Its protein is CASSGQGFGGYTF.

The chain links TRBV5-1 to TRBJ2-3; no definite D call. The CDR3 is made up of 15 amino acids. The V gene's germline CDR1 is SGHRS and CDR2 YFSETQ. V was cut by 0 bases and J by 0 bases, with 8 bases left in between. In DNA, the CDR3 is TGCGCCAGCAGCTTGGTTCGGGTCAGCACAGATACGCAGTATTTT. It yields the protein CASSLVRVSTDTQYF.

The rearrangement links TRBV20-1 to TRBJ2-3, with 7 positions matching TRBD2. The CDR3 is 17 residues long. CDR1 and CDR2 (germline): DFQATT, SNEGSKA (reference sequence). The J segment lost 2 bases and the V segment lost 3 bases, leaving 14 bases of the junction unmatched. The CDR3 is CSASPPINSGYTDTQYF. The CDR3 nucleotides read TGCAGTGCTAGCCCCCCGATTAATAGCGGGTACACAGATACGCAGTATTTT.

This clonotype was found a few times. The chain employs TRBV7-2 and TRBJ2-1; D is undetermined. The CDR3 contains 15 residues. Germline CDR1 SGHTA, CDR2 FQGNSA. V lost 2 bases and J lost 0, with 8 bases in between. Written as DNA, the CDR3 is TGTGCCAGCAGCTTACAGGCTGGCTCCTACAATGAGCAGTTCTTC. Amino acids: CASSLQAGSYNEQFF.

In its sample, this clonotype was seen a few times. This chain joins TRBV20-1 and TRBJ2-3; D not certain. This CDR3 has 14 residues. Trimming pared 1 base from V and 1 base from J, leaving 9 bases between. Germline loops: CDR1 DFQATT, CDR2 SNEGSKA (reference sequence). CDR3 region: CSARVFIGTDTQYF. The CDR3 nucleotides are TGCAGTGCTAGAGTGTTTATTGGCACAGATACGCAGTATTTT.

The chain is built from TRBV7-9 and TRBJ2-7; TRBD2 matches 9 bases. Germline V CDR1 and CDR2: SEHNR, FQNEAQ (reference sequence). This CDR3 is 16 amino acids long. Unmatched junction bases numbered 11, after V lost 2 bases and J lost 6 bases. CDR3 protein: CASSLFGREGLGEQYF. The CDR3 DNA is TGTGCCAGCAGCTTATTTGGGCGGGAGGGCCTTGGCGAGCAGTACTTC.

This clonotype turned up a few times. V and J are TRBV20-1 and TRBJ1-4, with no clear D. CDR3 length: 14 residues. The germline gives CDR1 DFQATT, CDR2 SNEGSKA (reference sequence). The V end lost 5 bases, the J end lost 0 bases, and 10 bases lay between the germline ends. In nucleotides, the CDR3 is TGCAGTGCTGGACCAATTGCAACTAATGAAAAACTGTTTTTT. This encodes CSAGPIATNEKLFF.

The gene calls are TRBV18 and TRBJ2-1, with 7 bases identical to TRBD1. The CDR3 is made up of 14 amino acids. Trimming removed 0 bases from V and 6 bases from J; junction bases left unmatched: 2. Germline values: CDR1 KGHSH, CDR2 LQKENI. The CDR3 DNA follows: TGTGCCAGCTCACCACCCAGGGGGAGCAATGAGCAGTTCTTC. It translates to CASSPPRGSNEQFF.